The rows below give T cell receptor beta chains drawn from one sample of a study of blood T cells in healthy people across ages. TCRdb reanalysed the 5' RACE reads using MiXCR and keeps one entry per CDR3 protein. The sample consists of approximately 730,000 distinct CDR3 sequences, roughly two fifths of them appearing once. The sequenced material came from blood. The receptors originated from a woman in her sixties in good health. Each CDR3 is given with its conserved first and last residue. The D gene is left open where the match is weak. The listing skips clone size in some rows; elsewhere it reads once, few, many or a size class.

V	size	J	D	CDR3	DNA
TRBV7-3	NA	TRBJ2-2	NA	CASSPNRANTGELFF	TGTGCCAGCAGCCCAAACAGGGCGAACACCGGGGAGCTGTTTTTT
TRBV7-2	NA	TRBJ1-5	NA	CASSVLRDQPQHF	TGTGCCAGCAGCGTCCTCCGTGACCAGCCCCAGCATTTT
TRBV29-1	many	TRBJ1-2	TRBD1	CSVWTGDGYTF	TGCAGCGTGTGGACAGGCGATGGCTACACCTTC
TRBV5-5	many	TRBJ2-5	NA	CASSETVAIQETQYF	TGTGCCAGCAGCGAGACAGTGGCCATTCAAGAGACCCAGTACTTC
TRBV24-1	many	TRBJ1-2	NA	CATSETGLSYGYTF	TGTGCCACCAGTGAAACAGGGCTTTCCTATGGCTACACCTTC
TRBV3-1	NA	TRBJ2-1	NA	CASSQGLENIQFF	TGTGCCAGCAGCCAGGGCCTAGAAAACATTCAGTTCTTC
TRBV3-1	NA	TRBJ2-1	NA	CASSQALPPNEQFF	TGTGCCAGCAGCCAAGCCCTACCTCCCAATGAGCAGTTCTTC
TRBV3-1	NA	TRBJ2-1	NA	CASSHDLWRASSYNEQFF	TGTGCCAGCAGCCACGACCTCTGGCGGGCAAGCTCCTACAATGAGCAGTTCTTC
TRBV20-1	NA	TRBJ2-7	NA	CSAPSVAGKNEQYF	TGCAGTGCTCCGAGTGTCGCGGGGAAAAACGAGCAGTACTTC
TRBV7-2	NA	TRBJ2-6	NA	CASSLKSAGSSGANVLTF	TGTGCCAGCAGCTTAAAATCGGCAGGTAGCTCTGGGGCCAACGTCCTGACTTTC
TRBV7-9	few	TRBJ2-1	NA	CASSLVVTTAYNEQFF	TGTGCCAGCAGCTTAGTCGTCACTACGGCCTACAATGAGCAGTTCTTC
TRBV20-1	many	TRBJ2-1	TRBD1	CSASEGAAYNEQFF	TGCAGTGCTAGTGAGGGGGCTGCCTACAATGAGCAGTTCTTC
TRBV9	few	TRBJ2-3	TRBD2	CASSVDPHVAGGHTDTQYF	TGTGCCAGCAGCGTAGATCCCCATGTAGCGGGAGGCCACACAGATACGCAGTATTTT
TRBV3-1	few	TRBJ2-3	NA	CASSQDAHTQYF	TGTGCCAGCAGCCAAGATGCCCATACGCAGTATTTT
TRBV12-3/TRBV12-4	NA	TRBJ1-4	TRBD1	CASSLGGTGAGEKLFF	TGTGCCAGCAGTTTGGGCGGGACAGGGGCTGGTGAAAAACTGTTTTTT
TRBV29-1	NA	TRBJ2-2	TRBD1	CSVRPGGANTGELFF	TGCAGCGTTCGGCCAGGGGGCGCGAACACCGGGGAGCTGTTTTTT
TRBV3-1	NA	TRBJ2-3	TRBD1	CASSQWSGGSGTQYF	TGTGCCAGCAGCCAATGGTCAGGGGGCTCGGGTACGCAGTATTTT
TRBV7-2	once	TRBJ1-2	NA	CASRNAGTRDYGYTF	TGTGCCAGCAGGAATGCCGGGACAAGGGACTATGGTTACACCTTC
TRBV20-1	NA	TRBJ1-6	TRBD1	CSARDPGTGNSPLHF	TGCAGTGCTAGAGACCCCGGGACAGGCAATTCACCCCTCCACTTT
TRBV27	NA	TRBJ2-6	NA	CASSHLRRGADSGANVLTF	TGTGCCAGCAGTCACCTCCGCAGGGGCGCCGACTCTGGGGCCAACGTCCTGACTTTC
TRBV27	NA	TRBJ2-4	NA	CAGSLSYGRLAKNIQYF	TGTGCCGGCAGTTTATCGTATGGTCGATTAGCCAAAAACATTCAGTACTTC
TRBV20-1	few	TRBJ2-3	TRBD1	CSARFGQGATDTQYF	TGCAGTGCTAGGTTCGGACAGGGGGCAACAGATACGCAGTATTTT
TRBV10-2	many	TRBJ2-7	TRBD2	CASSESSSGASYEQYF	TGCGCCAGCAGTGAGTCGAGTAGCGGGGCCTCCTACGAGCAGTACTTC
TRBV19	NA	TRBJ2-7	NA	CASSRGQSSYEQYF	TGTGCCAGTAGTAGAGGACAGAGCTCCTACGAGCAGTACTTC
TRBV12-5	few	TRBJ1-1	NA	CASGIPPTEAFF	TGTGCTAGTGGTATCCCGCCCACTGAAGCTTTCTTT
TRBV5-1	many	TRBJ2-7	NA	CASIEGPSSYEQYF	TGCGCCAGCATCGAGGGCCCGAGCTCCTACGAGCAGTACTTC
TRBV11-2	NA	TRBJ2-3	TRBD2	CASNLGLASDTQYF	TGTGCCAGCAACTTGGGACTAGCATCAGATACGCAGTATTTT
TRBV5-4	NA	TRBJ2-3	NA	CASSRGGETDTQYF	TGTGCCAGCAGCCGTGGCGGGGAGACAGATACGCAGTATTTT
TRBV18	NA	TRBJ2-1	TRBD2	CASSPPGLAGGPYEQFF	TGTGCCAGCTCACCGCCGGGACTAGCGGGAGGGCCGTATGAGCAGTTCTTC
TRBV12-3/TRBV12-4	NA	TRBJ1-1	NA	CATILQAMNTEAFF	TGTGCCACCATACTTCAGGCCATGAACACTGAAGCTTTCTTT
TRBV6-2/TRBV6-3	NA	TRBJ1-1	NA	CASHRQIMNTEAFF	TGTGCTTCCCACCGGCAGATAATGAACACTGAAGCTTTCTTT
TRBV28	once	TRBJ1-2	NA	CASRFSRGYTF	TGTGCCAGCAGGTTCTCGAGAGGCTACACCTTC
TRBV7-3	NA	TRBJ2-1	TRBD2	CASSWGLAGVDEQFF	TGTGCCAGCAGCTGGGGGCTAGCGGGGGTCGATGAGCAGTTCTTC
TRBV2	NA	TRBJ2-1	NA	CASRKTDYNERFF	TGTGCCAGCAGAAAGACGGATTACAATGAGCGGTTCTTC
TRBV7-9	NA	TRBJ2-3	NA	CAGEVGGATDTQYF	TGTGCCGGTGAGGTGGGGGGCGCCACAGATACGCAGTATTTT
TRBV5-5	many	TRBJ2-7	NA	CASKTGTATYEQYF	TGTGCCAGCAAGACCGGGACTGCGACCTACGAGCAGTACTTC
TRBV7-2	many	TRBJ2-5	NA	CASSLQRPPETQYF	TGTGCCAGCAGCTTACAGCGGCCCCCAGAGACCCAGTACTTC
TRBV7-2	few	TRBJ2-5	TRBD2	CASSLAAPTGNEQYF	TGTGCCAGCAGTCTAGCGGCCCCTACGGGGAATGAGCAGTACTTC
TRBV11-3	NA	TRBJ2-1	NA	CASSSRDQGGDEQFF	TGTGCCAGCAGCTCCCGGGACCAAGGAGGCGATGAGCAGTTCTTC
TRBV27	NA	TRBJ1-6	NA	CASSPTVLPTSPLHF	TGTGCCAGCAGTCCGACAGTCCTACCGACTTCACCCCTCCACTTT
TRBV29-1	once	TRBJ1-5	NA	CSVETQENQPQHF	TGCAGCGTTGAAACTCAGGAAAATCAGCCCCAGCATTTT
TRBV10-3	NA	TRBJ2-3	TRBD2	CAISEPLAGGGYTDTQYF	TGTGCCATCAGTGAGCCACTAGCGGGAGGGGGGTACACAGATACGCAGTATTTT
TRBV6-6	NA	TRBJ1-4	NA	CASRRGPNEKLFF	TGTGCCAGCAGGCGAGGACCTAATGAAAAACTGTTTTTT
TRBV5-1	few	TRBJ1-6	NA	CASTRGRDNSPLHF	TGCGCCAGCACTCGGGGACGGGATAATTCACCCCTCCACTTT
TRBV6-5	NA	TRBJ2-1	NA	CASSYSSGSFNEQFF	TGTGCCAGCAGTTACTCGAGTGGCAGCTTCAATGAGCAGTTCTTC
TRBV21-1	NA	TRBJ1-2	NA	CASSRLGASSNYGYTF	TGTGCCAGCAGCCGCCTAGGGGCCAGTTCTAACTATGGCTACACCTTC
TRBV7-2	NA	TRBJ2-5	TRBD2	CASSLVGSVAGETQYF	TGTGCCAGCAGCTTAGTCGGGTCGGTAGCGGGGGAGACCCAGTACTTC
TRBV20-1	NA	TRBJ2-2	NA	CSARDAGTNTGELFF	TGCAGTGCTAGAGATGCCGGGACGAACACCGGGGAGCTGTTTTTT
TRBV6-5	NA	TRBJ1-6	NA	CACSQLRVPLHF	TGTGCCTGCTCACAGCTTCGCGTACCCCTCCACTTT
TRBV4-2	NA	TRBJ2-5	TRBD2	CASSSRSTSGGDGETQYF	TGTGCCAGCAGCTCCCGCTCGACTAGCGGGGGGGACGGTGAGACCCAGTACTTC
TRBV12-3/TRBV12-4	NA	TRBJ1-2	NA	CASSHSPGGYTF	TGTGCCAGCAGTCATTCGCCAGGGGGCTACACCTTC
TRBV10-3	NA	TRBJ2-1	TRBD2	CAITAGTSGRTGYNEQFF	TGTGCCATCACTGCCGGGACTAGCGGGAGGACGGGGTACAATGAGCAGTTCTTC
TRBV10-3	NA	TRBJ1-4	TRBD1	CAISEATGDGEKLFF	TGTGCCATCAGTGAGGCGACAGGGGACGGTGAAAAACTGTTTTTT
TRBV12-3/TRBV12-4	NA	TRBJ2-3	TRBD2	CASKREGADTQYF	TGTGCCAGCAAGCGGGAGGGGGCCGATACGCAGTATTTT
TRBV3-1	NA	TRBJ2-7	TRBD1	CASSQNRGREQYF	TGTGCCAGCAGCCAAAACAGGGGGCGAGAGCAGTACTTC
TRBV7-7	few	TRBJ2-7	NA	CASSLRISGSSYEQYF	TGTGCTAGCAGCTTAAGGATCTCGGGGAGCTCCTACGAGCAGTACTTC
TRBV14	NA	TRBJ2-3	TRBD2	CASRPLAGGPDTQYF	TGTGCCAGCAGACCACTAGCGGGAGGCCCAGATACGCAGTATTTT
TRBV30	many	TRBJ2-7	NA	CAWRMTSYEQYF	TGTGCCTGGCGGATGACCTCCTACGAGCAGTACTTC
TRBV3-1	few	TRBJ1-4	NA	CASSHGGATNEKLFF	TGTGCCAGCAGCCATGGGGGTGCAACTAATGAAAAACTGTTTTTT